The clone carrying this T cell receptor (beta chain) was observed a single time. The protocol was immunoSEQ multiplex PCR, while the TCRdb copy is restricted to in-frame clones and leaves out a portion. Of around 280,000 clones listed, 75% to 90% were seen once; the top ten hold roughly 2.1%. These data originate in a study of blood T cell repertoires in COVID-19. Study-wide background: T cells, B-cell-depleted T cells, or PBMCs provided the cDNA or gDNA that served as material.

With 11 bases removed from V and 4 bases from J, the gap between germline ends came to 11 bases. CDR3 length: 11 residues. The germline CDR1 and CDR2 sequences are SEHNR and FQNEAQ (reference sequence). Material for sequencing was peripheral blood. This sequence was found in a woman under 40 who had recovered from COVID-19. V and J are TRBV7-9 and TRBJ1-2; a weak D match, TRBD1 (6 bases). Here the CDR3 DNA reads TGTGCCGGGGGCGGTATCTATGGCTACACCTTC. This codes for CAGGGIYGYTF.